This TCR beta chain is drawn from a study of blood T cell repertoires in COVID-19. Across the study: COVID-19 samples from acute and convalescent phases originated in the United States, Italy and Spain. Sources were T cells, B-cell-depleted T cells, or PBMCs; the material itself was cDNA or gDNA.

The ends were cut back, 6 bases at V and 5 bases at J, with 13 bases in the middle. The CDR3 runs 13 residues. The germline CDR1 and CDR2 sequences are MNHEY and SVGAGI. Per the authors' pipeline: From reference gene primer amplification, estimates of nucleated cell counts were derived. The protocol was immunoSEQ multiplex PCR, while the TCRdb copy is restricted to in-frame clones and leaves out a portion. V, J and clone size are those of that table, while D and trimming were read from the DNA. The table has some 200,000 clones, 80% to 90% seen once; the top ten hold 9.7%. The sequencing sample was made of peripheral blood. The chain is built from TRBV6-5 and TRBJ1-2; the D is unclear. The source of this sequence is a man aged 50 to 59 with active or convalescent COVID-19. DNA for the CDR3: TGTGCCAGCAGCCCACGAGAGTCTTATGGCTACACCTTC. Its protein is CASSPRESYGYTF.